Presented here are 19 T cell receptor beta chains from one specimen sequenced in a study of technical replicates of blood from a handful of donors (dated by TCRdb to the late 2010s). Library creation used the immunoSEQ multiplex PCR assay. Here the immuneACCESS table is served through TCRdb, limited to in-frame sequences with V and J called. Missing clones are a known gap in these copies; in checked studies unresolved V genes cover under half, and the rest lacks a known reason. The sample table holds roughly 70,000 clones, of which 95% to 98% were seen once. More than 0.25% of the sample is in the top ten clones. The sample consisted of T cells isolated from PBMCs. These receptors were taken from a human donor in good health.

This CDR3 reads CSVAGGHYYEQYF. CDR3 DNA: TGCAGCGTGGCGGGGGGACACTATTACGAGCAGTACTTC. V gene TRBV29-1 combines with J gene TRBJ2-7; TRBD2 aligns across 8 bases. J lost 4 bases, V lost 6 bases, and 8 bases had no gene match. The CDR3 loop spans 13 amino acids. Per germline, CDR1 SQVTM and CDR2 ANQGSEA.

The V and J genes are TRBV6-5 and TRBJ1-1; TRBD1 is a possible D gene (5 bases). The CDR3 covers 12 residues. Trimming pared 4 bases from V and 4 bases from J, leaving 7 bases between. Germline V gene sequence: CDR1 MNHEY, CDR2 SVGAGI. CDR3 sequence (DNA): TGTGCCAGCAGTTGGGGCACCACTGAAGCTTTCTTT. This codes for CASSWGTTEAFF.

The V call is TRBV2, the J call TRBJ2-7; TRBD2 might be the D (6 bases). CDR1 SNHLY and CDR2 FYNNEI come from the germline V gene. V gave up 8 bases and J gave up 4 bases, with 18 bases separating them. The CDR3 covers 14 residues. In DNA form, the CDR3 reads TGTGCCAGCGACGGCACTAGCAACACTTACGAGCAGTACTTC. Its protein product is CASDGTSNTYEQYF.

The chain couples TRBV6-6 to TRBJ2-3; maybe TRBD1 (5 bases). Germline CDR1 MNHNY, CDR2 SVGAGI (reference sequence). V lost 8 bases and J lost 5, with 8 bases in between. This CDR3 region has 11 residues. The CDR3 loop is CASRRGDTQYF. The CDR3 region has the DNA TGTGCCAGCCGAAGGGGAGATACGCAGTATTTT.

This chain links TRBV7-7 with TRBJ2-1; 11 bases are shared with TRBD2. This CDR3 has 15 amino acids. Germline-derived CDR1 and CDR2 are SSHAT and FNYEAQ (reference sequence). Losses at the gene ends were 5 bases for V and 6 bases for J; bases not matched to a gene: 6. The CDR3 reads CASSPGTSGANEQFF. The CDR3 region has the DNA TGTGCCAGCAGCCCCGGGACTAGCGGAGCCAATGAGCAGTTCTTC.

V gene TRBV4-1 combines with J gene TRBJ2-7; TRBD2 matches 8 bases. Trimming removed 2 bases from V and 3 bases from J; junction bases left unmatched: 9. The CDR3 totals 16 residues. CDR1 MGHRA and CDR2 YSYEKL come from the germline V gene. As DNA, the CDR3 is TGCGCCAGCAGCCAAATTCGGGGGGGGTCTAACTACGAGCAGTACTTC. This codes for CASSQIRGGSNYEQYF.

The genes are TRBV6-1 and TRBJ2-2; 9 bases line up with TRBD2. The V segment lost 1 base and the J segment 5 bases; nucleotides outside the gene matches: 2. The germline CDR1 and CDR2 sequences are MNHNS and SASEGT. The CDR3 is made up of 15 amino acids. The CDR3 DNA reads as TGTGCCAGCAGTGAAGATAGCGGGAGAACCGGGGAGCTGTTTTTT. This codes for CASSEDSGRTGELFF.

The chain carries TRBV10-3 and TRBJ2-5; 8 nucleotides agree with TRBD1. This CDR3 contains 16 residues. Germline CDR1 reads ENHRY; CDR2 reads SYGVKD. Trimming removed 1 base from V and 4 bases from J; junction bases left unmatched: 8. The CDR3 reads CAISELQQGAGETQYF. The CDR3 nucleotides are TGTGCCATCAGTGAGTTACAGCAGGGGGCTGGAGAGACCCAGTACTTC.

The gene calls are TRBV9 and TRBJ2-5; D is possibly TRBD1 (5 bases). Trimming shortened V by 1 base and J by 2 bases, and 9 bases separated the two germline ends. This CDR3 contains 14 residues. Germline CDR1 is SGDLS and CDR2 is YYNGEE. For the CDR3, the DNA is TGTGCCAGCAGCGTATACGGACATCAAGAGACCCAGTACTTC. It codes for CASSVYGHQETQYF.

The V gene is TRBV9, the J gene TRBJ2-7, with D uncertain. There are 12 residues in the CDR3. CDR1 and CDR2 (germline): SGDLS, YYNGEE. The germline V and J ends were trimmed by 3 bases and 7 bases, with 11 bases remaining between them. CDR3 loop: CASSGNGREQYF. Written as DNA, the CDR3 is TGTGCCAGCAGCGGGAATGGGCGTGAGCAGTACTTC.

The chain has TRBV27 and TRBJ2-7, with 8 bases fitting TRBD1. The ends lost 7 bases at V and 4 bases at J; junction bases unmatched: 15. Germline V gene data show CDR1 as MNHEY and CDR2 as SMNVEV (reference sequence). CDR3 length: 16 amino acids. DNA for the CDR3: TGTGCCAGCACTACTCTCCGGGACAGGAGAATTTACGAGCAGTACTTC. Protein product: CASTTLRDRRIYEQYF.

The J gene is TRBJ2-7, the V gene TRBV2, with TRBD1 identical over 8 bases. V was clipped by 7 bases and J by 1 base; unmatched bases: 9. The CDR3 sequence is 15 residues long. Germline lookup yields CDR1 SNHLY and CDR2 FYNNEI. The DNA of the CDR3 is TGTGCCAGCACCCCGGACAGGGCGGATTCCTACGAGCAGTACTTC. Encoded protein: CASTPDRADSYEQYF.

This clone has a single count. This chain connects TRBV6-6 to TRBJ2-5, with D maybe TRBD2 (5 bases). The germline gives CDR1 MNHNY, CDR2 SVGAGI (reference sequence). The CDR3 spans 13 residues. With 7 bases removed from V and 3 bases from J, the gap between germline ends came to 12 bases. The CDR3 reads CASTPDFKETQYF. The CDR3 DNA reads TGTGCCAGCACCCCGGACTTTAAAGAGACCCAGTACTTC.

The CDR3 region has the DNA TGCGCCAGCAGCTCTCAGGGGATTAACACTGAAGCTTTCTTT. It translates to CASSSQGINTEAFF. V usage is TRBV5-1 and J usage is TRBJ1-1; perhaps TRBD1 as D (6 bases). This CDR3 contains 14 residues. Trimming stripped 3 bases from V and 2 bases from J, with 11 bases between. Germline-derived CDR1 and CDR2 are SGHRS and YFSETQ.

The chain carries TRBV9 and TRBJ1-4; possible D gene TRBD1, 5 bases. Germline V gives CDR1 SGDLS, CDR2 YYNGEE. Trimming pared 3 bases from V and 4 bases from J, leaving 10 bases between. CDR3 length: 14 amino acids. CDR3: CASSADRGNEKLFF. The CDR3 DNA reads TGTGCCAGCAGCGCAGACAGAGGTAATGAAAAACTGTTTTTT.

The chain couples TRBV7-3 to TRBJ1-2, with D tentatively TRBD1 (5 bases). The CDR3 loop spans 14 amino acids. The germline V gene encodes CDR1 SGHTA and CDR2 FQGTGA. The V and J ends lost 5 bases and 8 bases respectively, with 18 bases between them. The CDR3 nucleotides are TGTGCCAGCAGCCTCGGGAGAGAGGGGAAAGGCTACACCTTC. Translation gives CASSLGREGKGYTF.

The rearrangement links TRBV2 to TRBJ1-1, with a weak D call TRBD1 (5 bases). The CDR3 has 13 amino acids. Germline V CDR1 and CDR2: SNHLY, FYNNEI. Trimming cost V 8 bases and J 5 bases, with 15 bases left between them. The CDR3 DNA reads TGTGCCAGCTCTCCGGGTAGGGGAACTGAAGCTTTCTTT. Its protein is CASSPGRGTEAFF.

This chain links TRBV30 with TRBJ1-5; D might be TRBD1 (6 bases). The V and J ends lost 0 bases and 1 base respectively, with 10 bases between them. This CDR3 spans 15 amino acids. Germline V gives CDR1 GTSNPN, CDR2 SVGIG (reference sequence). As DNA, the CDR3 is TGTGCCTGGAGTGTAGGGGGATCGAGCAATCAGCCCCAGCATTTT. It yields the protein CAWSVGGSSNQPQHF. Variable domain in full (rest from reference TRBV30 and TRBJ1-5): SQTIHQWPATLVQPVGSPLSLECTVEGTSNPNLYWYRQAAGRGLQLLFYSVGIGQISSEVPQNLSASRPQDRQFILSSKKLLLSDSGFYLCAWSVGGSSNQPQHFGDGTRLSIL.

The V and J genes are TRBV5-4 and TRBJ2-7; 10 bases map to TRBD2. The V segment lost 6 bases and the J segment 6 bases; nucleotides outside the gene matches: 12. Germline V gene data show CDR1 as SGHNT and CDR2 as YYREEE (reference sequence). This CDR3 is built from 15 residues. The CDR3 DNA sequence: TGTGCCAGCAACCGGTTTGCTAGCGGGAGTACCGAGCAGTACTTC. As protein: CASNRFASGSTEQYF.